Reported below is one TCR beta chain. What antigen it recognizes has not been identified. There are no base qualities to consult, and no much larger clone falls within one base. The CDR3 holds 14 amino acids from the cysteine to the phenylalanine. Only the CDR3 part of the read is kept: 42 bases, read in frame from the first base. Trimming takes 1 base from V and 3 bases from J, and the germline ends sit 9 bases apart. The germline V gene (reference sequence) specifies SEHNR as CDR1 and FQNEAQ as CDR2. RNA was extracted with the RNeasy kit and 0.5 to 1 ug was reverse transcribed using random hexamers. TCR beta CDR3 regions were amplified with the immunoSEQ multiplex PCR assay covering 54 Vbeta and 13 Jbeta segments. Bias from PCR amplification was corrected by using a synthetic template baseline for primer optimization and for computational correction. The authors processed their data as follows. Reads were annotated to V, D and J genes per IMGT and analyzed with immunoSEQ Analyzer, keeping only productive sequences. Clonality was computed as one minus Shannon entropy normalized by log2 of the number of productive unique sequences. Public and private clones were assessed among the 100 most prevalent clones of each patient and control. Clones were defined as Susac-specific if absent from the healthy and MS cohorts, from over a thousand published viral clones and from other ImmuneACCESS disease sequences. In TCRdb, the public reads were trimmed at Q25 with fastp and aligned with MiXCR, with productive beta chains retained. Merged by CDR3 protein, the rows form single entries marked with the most common genes and DNA. The V and J calls were determined by TCRdb, not by the authors. This sample is represented by approximately 180,000 distinct CDR3 sequences; 75% to 95% of them were singletons. The ten largest clones add up to over 0.075% of the sample.

Peripheral blood CD8+ and CD4+ T cells from healthy donors, Susac syndrome patients and multiple sclerosis patients were profiled using high-throughput TCR beta sequencing. Recently defined diagnostic criteria for definite or probable disease were met by the Susac syndrome patients. Bulk CD8+ and CD4+ T cells were purified by magnetic negative isolation, whereas CD8+ TEMRA cells were enriched by FACS. Blood was drawn into EDTA tubes, processed within 24 hours, and PBMCs were isolated by density gradient centrifugation. PBMCs intended for TCR sequencing were cryopreserved in liquid nitrogen and were subsequently thawed in a 37 degrees C water bath. The sorted or isolated CD4+, CD8+ and CD8+ TEMRA cells had a purity of 90% or higher. The sample originates from a study of CD8 T cells in Susac syndrome (dated by TCRdb to the late 2010s). In terms of the full investigation: Among the Susac syndrome patients who were sequenced, clinically active disease was present in more than 5 and clinical remission was observed in under ten. At blood withdrawal, Susac syndrome patients were therapy-naive, treated with corticosteroids (with IVIg additionally given to some), or treated with IVIg alone. Repertoire sequencing was used to test whether CD8+ T cell activation and differentiation in Susac syndrome was antigen driven. Broader findings and caveats from the paper: In the CD4+ T cell repertoire of Susac syndrome patients, clonal expansion was not detected. The study acknowledged that relatively few individuals were included in the TCR sequencing and HLA analysis.

The rearranged chain carries TRBV7-9 and TRBJ1-1; matching of 5 bases hints at TRBD1 as the D gene. Sequenced material: CD4+ T cells from PBMCs. The sequence was obtained from a human donor with Susac syndrome. This receptor carries the CDR3 CASSLGGGDTEAFF. The DNA sequence follows: TGTGCCAGCAGCTTAGGAGGAGGGGACACTGAAGCTTTCTTT. The variable domain in full, with residues beyond the CDR3 obtained from the reference TRBV7-9 and TRBJ1-1 genes, is DTGVSQNPRHKITKRGQNVTFRCDPISEHNRLYWYRQTLGQGPEFLTYFQNEAQLEKSRLLSDRFSAERPKGSFSTLEIQRTEQGDSAMYLCASSLGGGDTEAFFGQGTRLTVV.